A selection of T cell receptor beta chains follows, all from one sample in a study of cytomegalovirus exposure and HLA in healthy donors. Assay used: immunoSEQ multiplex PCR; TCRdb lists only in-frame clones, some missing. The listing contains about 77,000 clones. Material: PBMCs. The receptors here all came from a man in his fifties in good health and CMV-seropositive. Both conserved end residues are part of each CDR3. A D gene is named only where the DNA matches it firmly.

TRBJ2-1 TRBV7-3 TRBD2 CASSLGTSGGNEQFF TGTGCCAGCAGCCTCGGGACTAGCGGGGGAAATGAGCAGTTCTTC
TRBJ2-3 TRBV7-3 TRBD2 CASSSGLAGGTTDTQYF TGTGCCAGCAGCTCGGGACTAGCGGGGGGCACCACAGATACGCAGTATTTT
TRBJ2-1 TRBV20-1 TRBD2 CSARTSDPQFF TGCAGTGCAAGGACTAGCGACCCGCAGTTCTTC
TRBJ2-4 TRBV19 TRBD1 CASSGQGPAKNIQYF TGTGCCAGTAGTGGACAGGGACCAGCCAAAAACATTCAGTACTTC
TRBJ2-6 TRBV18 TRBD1 CASSGTDTNVLTF TGTGCCAGCTCCGGGACAGATACCAACGTCCTGACTTTC
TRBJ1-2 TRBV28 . CASSLLNYGYTF TGTGCCAGCAGTTTACTTAACTATGGCTACACCTTC
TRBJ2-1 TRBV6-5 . CASSSPTDNEQFF TGTGCCAGCAGTTCCCCGACTGATAATGAGCAGTTCTTC
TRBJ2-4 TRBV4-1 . CASSHPGAYAKNIQYF TGCGCCAGCAGTCATCCAGGGGCATATGCCAAAAACATTCAGTACTTC
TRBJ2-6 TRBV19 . CASSKTGYFVLTF TGTGCCAGTAGTAAGACAGGTTACTTCGTCCTGACTTTC
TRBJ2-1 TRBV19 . CASSIGDNEQFF TGTGCCAGTAGTATCGGTGACAATGAGCAGTTCTTC
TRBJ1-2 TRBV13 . CASSPSGPAKGYTF TGTGCCAGCAGCCCGAGCGGGCCCGCAAAAGGCTACACCTTC
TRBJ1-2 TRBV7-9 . CASSALEPAGYGYTF TGTGCCAGCAGCGCCCTAGAACCCGCGGGCTATGGCTACACCTTC
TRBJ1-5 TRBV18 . CASSSGGNQPQHF TGTGCCAGCTCATCCGGGGGCAATCAGCCCCAGCATTTT
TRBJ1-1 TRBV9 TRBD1 CASSDDRGTEAFF TGTGCCAGCAGCGACGACAGGGGGACTGAAGCTTTCTTT
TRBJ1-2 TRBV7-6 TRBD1 CASSLISFGTGDGYGYTF TGTGCCAGCAGCTTAATCTCGTTCGGAACAGGGGACGGCTATGGCTACACCTTC
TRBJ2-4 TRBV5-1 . CASSLGQGEVAKNIQYF TGCGCCAGCAGCTTGGGTCAGGGGGAGGTGGCCAAAAACATTCAGTACTTC
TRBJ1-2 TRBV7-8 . CASSLQGNYGYTF TGTGCCAGCAGCTTGCAGGGAAACTATGGCTACACCTTC
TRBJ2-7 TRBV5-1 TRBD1 CASSPGRDRMSYEQYF TGCGCCAGCAGCCCGGGACGGGACAGAATGTCCTACGAGCAGTACTTC
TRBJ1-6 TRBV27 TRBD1 CASSSGQGSYNSPLHF TGTGCCAGCAGTTCTGGACAGGGGTCCTATAATTCACCCCTCCACTTT
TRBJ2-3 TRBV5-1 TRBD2 CASSISGESTDTQYF TGCGCCAGCAGTATTAGCGGGGAAAGCACAGATACGCAGTATTTT
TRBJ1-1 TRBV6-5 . CASRGLNTEAFF TGTGCCAGCAGGGGCCTGAACACTGAAGCTTTCTTT